This TCR beta chain was retrieved from a study of cytomegalovirus exposure and HLA in healthy donors. Germline V gives CDR1 MDHEN, CDR2 SYDVKM. This CDR3 contains 15 residues. The ends were cut back, 1 base at V and 4 bases at J, with 11 bases in the middle. PCR was performed using 60 Vbeta and 13 Jbeta primers. Libraries were prepared by immunoSEQ multiplex PCR; TCRdb keeps only in-frame clonotypes and omits some of them. The data hold about 190,000 clones, with around 79% observed a single time. This clone was seen a handful of times. Its antigen is still unknown. Study-wide points: About 87% or about 30% of the time was how often most TCR beta V segments were productive, according to an earlier analysis. Later analysis suggested links between common viral pathogens and several top significant clusters. No immune exposure information besides CMV serostatus was available.

This sequence was found in a woman under 30 in good health and CMV-seronegative. Sequencing was performed on PBMCs. The genes are TRBV28 and TRBJ1-5; D call uncertain. In DNA form, the CDR3 reads TGTGCCAGCAGTTTATTTGGGGAGGAGAATCAGCCCCAGCATTTT. Translation: CASSLFGEENQPQHF.